The 3 T cell receptor beta chains presented below share a single source sample, sequenced in a study of cytomegalovirus exposure and HLA in healthy donors. Measured with immunoSEQ multiplex PCR; TCRdb has only the in-frame clones, and not every one. The table records about 280,000 clones, 80% to 90% of them present only once. The source material was PBMCs. These receptors were taken from a woman aged 18-29 years in good health and CMV-seronegative.

This clone was picked up one time. The rearrangement links TRBV6-5 to TRBJ2-2; no firm D call. V shed 2 bases and J shed 6 bases, with 10 bases lying between them. Per the germline V gene, CDR1 is MNHEY and CDR2 is SVGAGI. The CDR3 is made up of 14 amino acids. The CDR3: CASSYISSPGELFF. CDR3 in DNA: TGTGCCAGCAGTTACATTAGTAGCCCCGGGGAGCTGTTTTTT.

The V gene is TRBV6-4, the J gene TRBJ2-5, with 8 bases lining up with TRBD1. Per germline, CDR1 MRHNA and CDR2 SNTAGT. This CDR3 spans 14 amino acids. Trimming cost V 5 bases and J 5 bases; bases outside gene matches: 7. This chain's CDR3 is CASSRSGGSETQYF. DNA of the CDR3: TGTGCCAGCAGTCGTTCAGGGGGCAGTGAGACCCAGTACTTC.

The chain combines TRBV4-3 with TRBJ1-6; 7 bases line up with TRBD1. J was trimmed by 10 bases and V by 0 bases; bases with no gene match: 6. The germline V gene has CDR1 LGHNA and CDR2 YSLEER. The CDR3 covers 15 residues. The CDR3 DNA sequence: TGCGCCAGCAGCCAAGATCGGGACAGCGGGTCACCCCTCCACTTT. Amino acids: CASSQDRDSGSPLHF.